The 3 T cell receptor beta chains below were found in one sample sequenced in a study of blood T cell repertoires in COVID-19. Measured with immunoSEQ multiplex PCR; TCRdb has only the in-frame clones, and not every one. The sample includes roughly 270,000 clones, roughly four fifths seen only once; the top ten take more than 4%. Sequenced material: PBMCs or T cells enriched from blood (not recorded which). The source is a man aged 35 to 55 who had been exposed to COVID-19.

The DNA for the CDR3 is TGTGCCAGCAGCTTGGGGACAGGGGAAAGACACATTCAGTACTTC. This encodes CASSLGTGERHIQYF. The chain carries TRBV5-4 and TRBJ2-4; TRBD1 aligns across 9 bases. The CDR3 consists of 15 residues. Germline V gives CDR1 SGHNT, CDR2 YYREEE (reference sequence). Germline trimming cut 0 bases from V and 8 bases from J; bases unmatched to any gene: 6.

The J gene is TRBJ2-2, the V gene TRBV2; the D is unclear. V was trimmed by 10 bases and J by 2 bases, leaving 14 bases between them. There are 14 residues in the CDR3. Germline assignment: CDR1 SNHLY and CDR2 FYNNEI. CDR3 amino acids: CATAPAANTGELFF. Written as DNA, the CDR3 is TGTGCCACCGCCCCTGCGGCTAACACCGGGGAGCTGTTTTTT.

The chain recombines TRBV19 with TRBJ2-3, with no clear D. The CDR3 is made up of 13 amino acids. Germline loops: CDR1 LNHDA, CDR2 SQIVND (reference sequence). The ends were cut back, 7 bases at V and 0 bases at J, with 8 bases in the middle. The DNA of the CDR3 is TGTGCCAGTACATTTGGCAGCACAGATACGCAGTATTTT. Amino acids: CASTFGSTDTQYF.